The 8 T cell receptor beta chains listed next were all sequenced from one sample in a study of monozygotic twins with inflammatory bowel disease. After re-calling the 5' RACE reads, TCRdb lists one entry per CDR3 protein, DNA absent. This listing includes 150,000 to 200,000 distinct CDR3 sequences. The sequenced sample was blood. These receptors were obtained from a human donor with ulcerative colitis or Crohn's disease, or a healthy co-twin of an affected twin (not recorded which).

V and J are TRBV9 and TRBJ2-1; without DNA, the TCRdb call of TRBD1 cannot be checked. The CDR3 extends over 15 amino acids. Germline V gives CDR1 SGDLS, CDR2 YYNGEE. CDR3 protein: CASSATRDAYNEQFF.

The V and J genes are TRBV29-1 and TRBJ2-7; the D gene TCRdb calls, TRBD1, cannot be checked with no DNA. The CDR3 has 15 amino acids. The V gene's germline CDR1 is SQVTM and CDR2 ANQGSEA. The CDR3 here is CSVGPSLRGSNEQYF.

The V and J genes are TRBV29-1 and TRBJ2-5; the D call of TRBD1 rests on TCRdb alone, since no DNA is present to check it. CDR1 is SQVTM, CDR2 ANQGSEA, per germline. The CDR3 sequence is 12 residues long. CDR3 sequence: CSVRLEGETQYF.

V is TRBV11-1 and J is TRBJ2-1; the TCRdb D gene call, TRBD1, has no DNA to confirm it. The CDR3 runs to 20 residues. Germline values: CDR1 SGHAT, CDR2 FQDESV (reference sequence). Here the CDR3 reads CASSLNAGAFIGGGPNEQFF.

The chain employs TRBV7-2 and TRBJ2-5. Germline V gives CDR1 SGHTA, CDR2 FQGNSA. The CDR3 sequence is 15 residues long. CDR3 sequence: CASKVTSQFQETQYF.

This chain joins TRBV5-1 and TRBJ2-7. Germline-derived CDR1 and CDR2 are SGHRS and YFSETQ. This CDR3 has 15 residues. The CDR3 sequence is CASSLAAEATYEQYF.

The V and J genes are TRBV7-2 and TRBJ2-5. Germline CDR1 SGHTA, CDR2 FQGNSA. This CDR3 is built from 12 residues. CDR3 sequence reads: CASSYSTETQYF.

This chain connects TRBV5-5 to TRBJ2-7; as DNA is missing, the TRBD2 call by TCRdb cannot be tested. The CDR3 covers 16 residues. Germline V gives CDR1 SGHKS, CDR2 YYEKEE (reference sequence). CDR3 loop: CASSDLQRNPLHEQYF.